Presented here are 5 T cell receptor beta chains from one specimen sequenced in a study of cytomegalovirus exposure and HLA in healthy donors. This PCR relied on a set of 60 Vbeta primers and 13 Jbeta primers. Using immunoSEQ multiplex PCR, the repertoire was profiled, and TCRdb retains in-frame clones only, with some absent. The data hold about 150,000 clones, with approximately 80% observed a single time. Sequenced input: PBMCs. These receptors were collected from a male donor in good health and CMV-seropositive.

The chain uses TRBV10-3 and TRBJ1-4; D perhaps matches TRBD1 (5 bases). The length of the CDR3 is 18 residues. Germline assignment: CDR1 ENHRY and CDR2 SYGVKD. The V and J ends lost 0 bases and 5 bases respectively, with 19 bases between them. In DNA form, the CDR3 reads TGTGCCATCAGTGAGTCGACTCTTGAGACAGAGTCAAATGAAAAACTGTTTTTT. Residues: CAISESTLETESNEKLFF.

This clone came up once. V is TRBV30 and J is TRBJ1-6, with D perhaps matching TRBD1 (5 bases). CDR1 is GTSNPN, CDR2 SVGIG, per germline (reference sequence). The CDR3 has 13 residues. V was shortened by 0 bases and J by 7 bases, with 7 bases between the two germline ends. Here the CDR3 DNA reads TGTGCCTGGAGTGTCCAGGGAAATTCACCCCTCCACTTT. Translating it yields CAWSVQGNSPLHF.

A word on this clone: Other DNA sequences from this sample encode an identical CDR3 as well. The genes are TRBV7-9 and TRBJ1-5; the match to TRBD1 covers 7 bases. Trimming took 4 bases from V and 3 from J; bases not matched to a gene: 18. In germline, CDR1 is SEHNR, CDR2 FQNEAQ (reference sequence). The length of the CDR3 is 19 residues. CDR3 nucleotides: TGTGCCAGCAGCTCTGTTTCATCGGGGAGAGACAGGGACAATCAGCCCCAGCATTTT. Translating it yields CASSSVSSGRDRDNQPQHF.

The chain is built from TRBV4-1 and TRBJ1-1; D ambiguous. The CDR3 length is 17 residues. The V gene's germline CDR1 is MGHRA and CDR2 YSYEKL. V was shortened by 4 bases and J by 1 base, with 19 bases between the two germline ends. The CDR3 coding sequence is TGCGCCAGCAGCCCTTCGGGGAAACCCAGCCCGAACACTGAAGCTTTCTTT. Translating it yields CASSPSGKPSPNTEAFF.

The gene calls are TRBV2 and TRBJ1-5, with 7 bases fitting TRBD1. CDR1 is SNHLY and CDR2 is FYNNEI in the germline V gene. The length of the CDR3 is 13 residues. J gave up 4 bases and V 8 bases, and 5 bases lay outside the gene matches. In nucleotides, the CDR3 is TGTGCCAGCTGTTTACAGGGGAATCAGCCCCAGCATTTT. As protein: CASCLQGNQPQHF.